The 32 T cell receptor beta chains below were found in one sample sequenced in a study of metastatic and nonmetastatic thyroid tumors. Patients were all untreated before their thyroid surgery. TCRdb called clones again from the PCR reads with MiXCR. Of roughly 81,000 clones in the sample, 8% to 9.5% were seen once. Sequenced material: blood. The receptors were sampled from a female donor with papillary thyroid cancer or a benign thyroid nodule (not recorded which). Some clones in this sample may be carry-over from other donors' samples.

The CDR3 here is CASSRRQDKDGYTF. The CDR3 DNA follows: TGTGCCAGCAGTCGCAGACAGGACAAGGATGGCTACACCTTC. This rearrangement joins TRBV27 to TRBJ1-2, with D maybe TRBD1 (6 bases). CDR3 length equals 14 residues. The germline CDR1 and CDR2 sequences are MNHEY and SMNVEV (reference sequence). V was trimmed by 5 bases and J by 6 bases, leaving 16 bases between them.

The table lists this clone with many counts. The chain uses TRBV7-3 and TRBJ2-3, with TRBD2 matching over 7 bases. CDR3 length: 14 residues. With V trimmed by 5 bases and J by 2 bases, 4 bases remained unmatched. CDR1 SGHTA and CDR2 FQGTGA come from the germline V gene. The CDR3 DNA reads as TGTGCCAGCAGCGGGGGGGGTTTCACAGATACGCAGTATTTT. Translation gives CASSGGGFTDTQYF. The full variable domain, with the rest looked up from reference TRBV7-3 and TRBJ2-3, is GAGVSQTPSNKVTEKGKYVELRCDPISGHTALYWYRQSLGQGPEFLIYFQGTGAADDSGLPNDRFFAVRPEGSVSTLKIQRTERGDSAVYLCASSGGGFTDTQYFGPGTRLTVL.

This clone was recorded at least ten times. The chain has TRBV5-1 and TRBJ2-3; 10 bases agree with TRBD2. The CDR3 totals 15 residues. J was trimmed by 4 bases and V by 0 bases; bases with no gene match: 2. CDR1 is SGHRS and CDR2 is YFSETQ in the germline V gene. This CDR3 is CASSLVSGGPDTQYF. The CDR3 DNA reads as TGCGCCAGCAGCTTGGTTAGCGGGGGGCCAGATACGCAGTATTTT.

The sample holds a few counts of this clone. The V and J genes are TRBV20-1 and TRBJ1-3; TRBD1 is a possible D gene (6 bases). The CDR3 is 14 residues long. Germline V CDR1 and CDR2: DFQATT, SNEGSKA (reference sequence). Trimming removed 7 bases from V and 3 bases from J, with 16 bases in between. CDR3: CSVSGGGLGNTIYF. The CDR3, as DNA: TGCAGTGTGTCCGGGGGGGGCCTTGGAAACACCATATATTTT.

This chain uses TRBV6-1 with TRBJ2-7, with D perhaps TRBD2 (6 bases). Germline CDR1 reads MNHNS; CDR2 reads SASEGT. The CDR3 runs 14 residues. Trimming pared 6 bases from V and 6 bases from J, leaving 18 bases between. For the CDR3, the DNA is TGTGCCAGCAGCCTCGGGACTGAACTTGGCGAGCAGTACTTC. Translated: CASSLGTELGEQYF.

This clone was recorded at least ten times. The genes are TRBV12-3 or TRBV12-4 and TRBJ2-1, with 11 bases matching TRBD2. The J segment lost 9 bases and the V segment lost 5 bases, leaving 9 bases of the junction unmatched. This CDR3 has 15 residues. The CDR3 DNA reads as TGTGCCAGCAGTCCACCGGGACTAGCGGTAGGTGAGCAGTTCTTC. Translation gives CASSPPGLAVGEQFF.

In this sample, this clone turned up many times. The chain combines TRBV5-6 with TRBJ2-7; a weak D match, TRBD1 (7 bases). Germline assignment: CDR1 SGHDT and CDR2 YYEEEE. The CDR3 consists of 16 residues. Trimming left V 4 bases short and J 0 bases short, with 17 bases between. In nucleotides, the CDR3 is TGTGCCAGCAGCCGCAGGGGGGTCCTCCCCTCCTACGAGCAGTACTTC. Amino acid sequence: CASSRRGVLPSYEQYF.

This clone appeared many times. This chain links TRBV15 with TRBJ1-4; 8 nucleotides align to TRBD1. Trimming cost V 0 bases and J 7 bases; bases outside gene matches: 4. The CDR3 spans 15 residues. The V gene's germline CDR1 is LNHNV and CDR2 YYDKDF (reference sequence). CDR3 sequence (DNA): TGTGCCACCAGCAGAGAGGAGACAGGGGCTGAAAAACTGTTTTTT. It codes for CATSREETGAEKLFF.

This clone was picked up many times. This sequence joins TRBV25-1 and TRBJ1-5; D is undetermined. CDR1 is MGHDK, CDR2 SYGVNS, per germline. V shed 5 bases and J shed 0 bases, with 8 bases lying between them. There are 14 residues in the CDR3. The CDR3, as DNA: TGTGCCAGCAGTTTGGTCAATAGCAATCAGCCCCAGCATTTT. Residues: CASSLVNSNQPQHF.

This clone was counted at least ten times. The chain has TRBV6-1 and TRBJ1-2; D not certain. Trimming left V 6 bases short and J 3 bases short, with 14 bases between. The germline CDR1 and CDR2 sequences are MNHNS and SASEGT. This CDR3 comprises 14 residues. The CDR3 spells CASSLQSTDYGYTF. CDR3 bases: TGTGCCAGCAGCCTACAAAGCACGGACTATGGCTACACCTTC.

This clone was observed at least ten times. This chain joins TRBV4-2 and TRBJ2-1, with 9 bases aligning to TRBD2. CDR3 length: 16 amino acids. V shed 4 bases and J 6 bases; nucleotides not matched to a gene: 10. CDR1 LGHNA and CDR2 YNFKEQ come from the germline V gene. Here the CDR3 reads CASSLRERGDINEQFF. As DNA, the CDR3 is TGTGCCAGCAGCCTAAGGGAGCGGGGGGATATCAATGAGCAGTTCTTC.

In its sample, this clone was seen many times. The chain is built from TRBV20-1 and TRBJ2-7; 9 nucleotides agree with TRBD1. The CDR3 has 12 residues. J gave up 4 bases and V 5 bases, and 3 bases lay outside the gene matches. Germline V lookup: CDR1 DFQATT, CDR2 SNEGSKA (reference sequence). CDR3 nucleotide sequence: TGCAGTGCTCGGGACAGGGAGTACGAGCAGTACTTC. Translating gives CSARDREYEQYF.

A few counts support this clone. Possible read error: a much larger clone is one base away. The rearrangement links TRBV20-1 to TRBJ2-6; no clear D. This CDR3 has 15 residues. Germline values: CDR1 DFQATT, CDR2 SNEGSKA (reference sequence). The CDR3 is CSARERSSWANVLTF. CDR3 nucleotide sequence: TGCAGTGCTAGAGAGAGGAGCTCTTGGGCCAACGTCCTGACTTTC.

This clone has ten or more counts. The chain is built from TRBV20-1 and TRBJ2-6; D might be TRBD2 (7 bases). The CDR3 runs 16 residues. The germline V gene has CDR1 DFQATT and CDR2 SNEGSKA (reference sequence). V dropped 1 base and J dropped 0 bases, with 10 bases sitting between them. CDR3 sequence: CSARAGGVSGANVLTF. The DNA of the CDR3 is TGCAGTGCTAGAGCGGGGGGCGTCTCTGGGGCCAACGTCCTGACTTTC.

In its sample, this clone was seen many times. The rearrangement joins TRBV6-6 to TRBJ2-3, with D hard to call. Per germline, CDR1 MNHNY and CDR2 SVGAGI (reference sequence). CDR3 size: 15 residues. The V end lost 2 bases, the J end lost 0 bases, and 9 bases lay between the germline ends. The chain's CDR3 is CASSYRAPSTDTQYF. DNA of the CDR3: TGTGCCAGCAGTTACAGGGCCCCTAGCACAGATACGCAGTATTTT.

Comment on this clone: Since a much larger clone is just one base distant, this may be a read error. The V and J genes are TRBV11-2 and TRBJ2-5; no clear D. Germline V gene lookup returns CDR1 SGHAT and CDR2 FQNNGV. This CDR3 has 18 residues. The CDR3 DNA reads TGTGCCAGCAGCTTAGAAGGTTGGCGTCTACCCTACCGAGAGACCAAGTACTTC. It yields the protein CASSLEGWRLPYRETKYF.

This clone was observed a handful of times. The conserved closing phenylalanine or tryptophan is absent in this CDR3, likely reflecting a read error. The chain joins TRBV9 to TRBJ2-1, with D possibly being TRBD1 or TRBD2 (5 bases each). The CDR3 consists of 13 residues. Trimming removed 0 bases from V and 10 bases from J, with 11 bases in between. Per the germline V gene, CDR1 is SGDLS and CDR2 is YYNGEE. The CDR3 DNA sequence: TGTGCCAGCAGCGTAGATCTGGGGGACGAGCAGTTCTCC. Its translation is CASSVDLGDEQFS.

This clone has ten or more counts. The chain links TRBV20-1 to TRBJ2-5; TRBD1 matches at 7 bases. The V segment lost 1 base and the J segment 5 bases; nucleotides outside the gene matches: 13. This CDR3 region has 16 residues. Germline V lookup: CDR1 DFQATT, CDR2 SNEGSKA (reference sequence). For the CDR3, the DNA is TGCAGTGCTAGAGTCCTTAACTACAGGGGCTGGGAGACCCAGTACTTC. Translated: CSARVLNYRGWETQYF.

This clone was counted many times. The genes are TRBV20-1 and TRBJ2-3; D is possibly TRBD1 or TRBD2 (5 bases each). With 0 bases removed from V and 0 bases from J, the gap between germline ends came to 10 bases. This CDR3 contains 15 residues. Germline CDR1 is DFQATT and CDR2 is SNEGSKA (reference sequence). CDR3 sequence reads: CSARDRDRSTDTQYF. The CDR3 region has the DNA TGCAGTGCTAGAGATCGGGACCGTAGCACAGATACGCAGTATTTT.

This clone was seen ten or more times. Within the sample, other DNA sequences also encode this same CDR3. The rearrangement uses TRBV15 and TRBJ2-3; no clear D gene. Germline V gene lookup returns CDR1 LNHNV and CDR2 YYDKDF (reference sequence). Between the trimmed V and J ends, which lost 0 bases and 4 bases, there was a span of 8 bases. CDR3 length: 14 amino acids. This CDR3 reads CATSREREADTQYF. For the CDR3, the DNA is TGTGCCACCAGCAGAGAACGAGAGGCAGATACGCAGTATTTT.

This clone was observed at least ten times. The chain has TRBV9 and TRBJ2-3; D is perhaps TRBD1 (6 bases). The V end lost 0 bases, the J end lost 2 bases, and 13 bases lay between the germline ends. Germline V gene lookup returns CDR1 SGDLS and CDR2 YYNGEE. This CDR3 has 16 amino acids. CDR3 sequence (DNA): TGTGCCAGCAGCGTAGAGTCAGGGGTATACACAGATACGCAGTATTTT. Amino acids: CASSVESGVYTDTQYF.

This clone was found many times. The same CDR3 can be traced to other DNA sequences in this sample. CDR3 in DNA: TGTGCCTTCCGTTCCGAGCCATACGAAGCTTTCTTT. It yields the protein CAFRSEPYEAFF. This chain links TRBV30 with TRBJ1-1; no definite D call. The CDR3 loop spans 12 amino acids. V dropped 7 bases and J dropped 8 bases, with 17 bases sitting between them. Germline V gene sequence: CDR1 GTSNPN, CDR2 SVGIG (reference sequence).

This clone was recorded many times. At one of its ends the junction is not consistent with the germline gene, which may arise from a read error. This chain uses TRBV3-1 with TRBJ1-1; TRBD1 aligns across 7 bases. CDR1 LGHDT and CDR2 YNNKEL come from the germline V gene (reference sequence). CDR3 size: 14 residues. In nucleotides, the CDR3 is TGTGCCAGCATGTGGACAGGTAGGAACACTAAAGCTTTCTTT. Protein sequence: CASMWTGRNTKAFF.

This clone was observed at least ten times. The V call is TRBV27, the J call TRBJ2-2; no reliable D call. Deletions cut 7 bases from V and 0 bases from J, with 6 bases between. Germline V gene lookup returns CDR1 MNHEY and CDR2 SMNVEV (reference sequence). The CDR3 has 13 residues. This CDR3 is CASTKPNTGELFF. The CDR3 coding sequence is TGTGCCAGCACAAAGCCGAACACCGGGGAGCTGTTTTTT.

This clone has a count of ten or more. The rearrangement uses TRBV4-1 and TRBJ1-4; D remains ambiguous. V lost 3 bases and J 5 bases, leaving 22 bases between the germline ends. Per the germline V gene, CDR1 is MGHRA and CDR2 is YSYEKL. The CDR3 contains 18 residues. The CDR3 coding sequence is TGCGCCAGCAGCCACAGGAGGACTCCTGGCTGGGAGAATGAAAAACTGTTTTTT. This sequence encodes CASSHRRTPGWENEKLFF.

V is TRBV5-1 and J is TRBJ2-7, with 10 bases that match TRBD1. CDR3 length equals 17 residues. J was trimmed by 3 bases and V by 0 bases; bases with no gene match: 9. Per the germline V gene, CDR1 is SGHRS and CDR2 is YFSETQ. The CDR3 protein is CASSLEWTGGIFYEQYF. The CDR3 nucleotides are TGCGCCAGCAGCTTGGAATGGACAGGGGGAATATTCTACGAGCAGTACTTC.

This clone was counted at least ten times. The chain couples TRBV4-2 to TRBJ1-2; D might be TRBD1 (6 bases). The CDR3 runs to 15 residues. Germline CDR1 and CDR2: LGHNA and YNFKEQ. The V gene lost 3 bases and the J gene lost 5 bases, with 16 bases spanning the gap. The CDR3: CASSHLGTRQYGYTF. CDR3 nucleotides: TGTGCCAGCAGCCACCTCGGGACAAGACAATATGGCTACACCTTC.

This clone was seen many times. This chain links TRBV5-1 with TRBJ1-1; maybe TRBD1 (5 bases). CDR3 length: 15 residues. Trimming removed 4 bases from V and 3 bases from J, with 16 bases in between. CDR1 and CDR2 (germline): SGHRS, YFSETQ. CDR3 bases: TGCGCCAGCAGCCCAAATACAGGTACATACACTGAAGCTTTCTTT. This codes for CASSPNTGTYTEAFF.

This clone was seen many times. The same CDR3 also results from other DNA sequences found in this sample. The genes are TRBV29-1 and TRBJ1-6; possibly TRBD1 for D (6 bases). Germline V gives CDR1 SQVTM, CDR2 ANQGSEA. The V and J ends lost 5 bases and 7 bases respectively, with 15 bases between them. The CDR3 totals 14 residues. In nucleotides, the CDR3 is TGCAGCGTTCGTTTGACAGGTCTGAATTCACCCCTCCACTTT. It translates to CSVRLTGLNSPLHF.

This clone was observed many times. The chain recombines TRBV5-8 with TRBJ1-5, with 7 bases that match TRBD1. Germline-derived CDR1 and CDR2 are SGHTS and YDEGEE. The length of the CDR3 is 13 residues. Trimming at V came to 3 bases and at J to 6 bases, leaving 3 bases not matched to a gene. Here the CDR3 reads CASSWEGAQPQHF. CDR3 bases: TGTGCCAGCAGCTGGGAGGGGGCTCAGCCCCAGCATTTT.

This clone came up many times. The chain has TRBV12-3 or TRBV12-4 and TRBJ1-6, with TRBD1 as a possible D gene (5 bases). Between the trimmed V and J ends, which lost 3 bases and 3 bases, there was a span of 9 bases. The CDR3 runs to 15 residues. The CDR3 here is CASSFHTGYNSPLHF. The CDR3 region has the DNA TGTGCCAGCAGTTTCCACACAGGCTATAATTCACCCCTCCACTTT.

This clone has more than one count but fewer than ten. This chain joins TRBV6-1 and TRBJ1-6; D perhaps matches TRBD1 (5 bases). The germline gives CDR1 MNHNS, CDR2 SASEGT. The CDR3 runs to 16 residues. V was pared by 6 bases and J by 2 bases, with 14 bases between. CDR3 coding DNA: TGTGCCAGCAGGGCCGTAGGGGATGCCTATAATTCACCCCTCCACTTT. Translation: CASRAVGDAYNSPLHF.